A single sample gave rise to the 13 T cell receptor beta chains below, sequenced in a study of blood T cell repertoires in COVID-19. Sequencing used immunoSEQ multiplex PCR; TCRdb keeps in-frame clones, though not all of them. This table holds about 49,000 clones, 84% found once. Sequencing was carried out using peripheral blood. The receptor source for this set is a man aged 50 to 59 with acute or convalescent COVID-19.

This clone has just a few counts. V usage is TRBV19 and J usage is TRBJ2-3; 8 bases are a match to TRBD1. CDR1 and CDR2 (germline): LNHDA, SQIVND (reference sequence). The junction had 7 bases not matched to a gene; V was cut back by 3 bases and J by 2 bases. This CDR3 is built from 16 residues. CDR3: CASSIRTGSHTDTQYF. Here the CDR3 DNA reads TGTGCCAGTAGTATTAGGACAGGGTCACACACAGATACGCAGTATTTT.

This chain connects TRBV28 to TRBJ2-7, with a tentative D call TRBD1 (5 bases). The CDR3 extends over 14 amino acids. V lost 7 bases, J lost 2 bases, and 15 bases lay in between. The V gene's germline CDR1 is MDHEN and CDR2 SYDVKM. In DNA form, the CDR3 reads TGTGCCAGCATCGAGACAGCCCCTCCCTACGAGCAGTACTTC. It encodes CASIETAPPYEQYF.

The V call is TRBV5-4, the J call TRBJ2-1, with 8 bases identical to TRBD2. V shed 4 bases and J 0 bases; nucleotides not matched to a gene: 9. Germline V CDR1 and CDR2: SGHNT, YYREEE (reference sequence). The CDR3 length is 17 residues. The CDR3 nucleotides read TGTGCCAGCAGCCCCGGGGGAGCGGGGGCCTCCTACAATGAGCAGTTCTTC. This gives the protein CASSPGGAGASYNEQFF.

This CDR3 reads CATSPGGSYNSPLHF. CDR3 coding DNA: TGTGCCACTTCCCCCGGGGGCTCCTATAATTCACCCCTCCACTTT. This chain joins TRBV27 and TRBJ1-6; D perhaps matches TRBD1 (5 bases). CDR3 size: 15 residues. Germline CDR1 reads MNHEY; CDR2 reads SMNVEV (reference sequence). The V end lost 10 bases, the J end lost 0 bases, and 13 bases lay between the germline ends.

The J gene is TRBJ2-3, the V gene TRBV7-6; 7 bases align to TRBD2. Unmatched junction bases numbered 7, after V lost 3 bases and J lost 1 base. CDR1 is SGHVS and CDR2 is FNYEAQ in the germline V gene. The CDR3 has 16 residues. This CDR3 reads CASSLSTAGGTDTQYF. CDR3 bases: TGTGCCAGCAGCTTGTCTACGGCGGGAGGCACAGATACGCAGTATTTT.

This clone was recorded once. The rearrangement uses TRBV19 and TRBJ2-1, with TRBD1 identical over 9 bases. The V and J ends lost 5 bases and 6 bases, in that order; junction bases with no gene match: 8. Germline CDR1 reads LNHDA; CDR2 reads SQIVND (reference sequence). The CDR3 runs to 15 residues. The CDR3 is CASSLPGQGVNEQFF. The CDR3 region has the DNA TGTGCCAGTAGTCTGCCGGGACAGGGTGTCAATGAGCAGTTCTTC.

V and J are TRBV7-2 and TRBJ1-5; possible D gene TRBD1, 5 bases. Trimming cost V 6 bases and J 3 bases, with 12 bases left between them. CDR3 length equals 14 residues. Germline V lookup: CDR1 SGHTA, CDR2 FQGNSA. In nucleotides, the CDR3 is TGTGCCAGCAGACCAGACAGACCCAATCAGCCCCAGCATTTT. It codes for CASRPDRPNQPQHF.

A few counts support this clone. V is TRBV11-2 and J is TRBJ1-2; 12 bases are a match to TRBD1. Germline assignment: CDR1 SGHAT and CDR2 FQNNGV. The V segment lost 0 bases and the J segment 2 bases; nucleotides outside the gene matches: 7. The CDR3 extends over 18 amino acids. CDR3 sequence: CASSLEWDRGPNNYGYTF. Written as DNA, the CDR3 is TGTGCCAGCAGCTTAGAATGGGACAGGGGGCCCAACAACTATGGCTACACCTTC.

The chain uses TRBV28 and TRBJ1-2, with a weak D call TRBD1 (5 bases). The germline gives CDR1 MDHEN, CDR2 SYDVKM. Trimming took off 8 bases at V and 5 bases at J, with 6 bases between the two ends. The CDR3 is made up of 10 amino acids. The CDR3 DNA reads as TGTGCCAGCCAGGGATATGGCTACACCTTC. It yields the protein CASQGYGYTF.

The chain couples TRBV3-1 (or the pseudogene TRBV3-2) to TRBJ2-7, with a tentative D call TRBD2 (6 bases). Germline CDR1 is LGHDT and CDR2 is YNNKEL (reference sequence). V dropped 5 bases and J dropped 6 bases, with 14 bases sitting between them. The CDR3 spans 13 residues. CDR3 in amino acids: CASSSRLVGEQYF. CDR3 DNA: TGTGCCAGCAGCTCCCGACTAGTTGGCGAGCAGTACTTC.

The chain has TRBV19 and TRBJ1-6, with D perhaps matching TRBD1 (6 bases). Germline V gene lookup returns CDR1 LNHDA and CDR2 SQIVND (reference sequence). The CDR3 length is 13 residues. V was cut by 5 bases and J by 8 bases, with 10 bases left in between. CDR3 sequence reads: CASSPRTDSPLHF. The CDR3 nucleotides read TGTGCCAGTAGTCCCCGGACAGATTCACCCCTCCACTTT.

This sequence joins TRBV5-1 and TRBJ2-1; D gene unclear. Germline CDR1 SGHRS, CDR2 YFSETQ. There are 11 residues in the CDR3. V was shortened by 4 bases and J by 10 bases, with 9 bases between the two germline ends. The CDR3 sequence is CASSSTWEQFF. CDR3 coding DNA: TGCGCCAGCAGCAGTACTTGGGAGCAGTTCTTC.

The chain employs TRBV5-1 and TRBJ2-1, with 9 nucleotides matching TRBD1. The CDR3 is made up of 14 amino acids. The V segment lost 0 bases and the J segment 9 bases; nucleotides outside the gene matches: 4. Germline V gene data show CDR1 as SGHRS and CDR2 as YFSETQ. CDR3 sequence: CASSLVQGAGEQFF. The DNA of the CDR3 is TGCGCCAGCAGCTTGGTACAGGGGGCTGGTGAGCAGTTCTTC.